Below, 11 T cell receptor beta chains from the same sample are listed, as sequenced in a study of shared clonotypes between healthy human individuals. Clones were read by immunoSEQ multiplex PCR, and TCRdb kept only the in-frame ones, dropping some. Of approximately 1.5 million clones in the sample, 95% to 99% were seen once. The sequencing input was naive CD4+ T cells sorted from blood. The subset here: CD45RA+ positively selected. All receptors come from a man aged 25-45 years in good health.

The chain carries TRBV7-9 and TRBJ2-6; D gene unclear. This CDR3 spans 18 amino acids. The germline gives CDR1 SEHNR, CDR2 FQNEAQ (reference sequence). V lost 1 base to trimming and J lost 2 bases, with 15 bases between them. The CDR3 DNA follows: TGTGCCAGCAGCTTAGTTCATGTGTCTGGCGCTGGGGCCAACGTCCTGACTTTC. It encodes CASSLVHVSGAGANVLTF.

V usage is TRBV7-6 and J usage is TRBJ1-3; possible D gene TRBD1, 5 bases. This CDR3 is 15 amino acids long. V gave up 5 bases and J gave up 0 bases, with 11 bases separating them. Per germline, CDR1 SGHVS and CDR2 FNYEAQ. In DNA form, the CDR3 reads TGTGCCAGCAGCGGGGGAGTCTACTCTGGAAACACCATATATTTT. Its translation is CASSGGVYSGNTIYF. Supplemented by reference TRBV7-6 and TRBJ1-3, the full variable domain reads GAGVSQSPRYKVTKRGQDVALRCDPISGHVSLYWYRQALGQGPEFLTYFNYEAQQDKSGLPNDRFSAERPEGSISTLTIQRTEQRDSAMYRCASSGGVYSGNTIYFGEGSWLTVV.

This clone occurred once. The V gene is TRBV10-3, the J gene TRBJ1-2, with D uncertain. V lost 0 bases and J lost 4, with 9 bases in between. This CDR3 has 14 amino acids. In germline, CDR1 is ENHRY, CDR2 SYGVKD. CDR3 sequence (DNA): TGTGCCATCAGTGAGTCGAAACTTTTCTATGGCTACACCTTC. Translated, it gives CAISESKLFYGYTF.

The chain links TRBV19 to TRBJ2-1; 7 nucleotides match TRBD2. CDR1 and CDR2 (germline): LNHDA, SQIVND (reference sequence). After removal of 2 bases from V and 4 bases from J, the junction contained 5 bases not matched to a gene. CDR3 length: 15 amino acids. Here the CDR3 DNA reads TGTGCCAGTAGTATAAGGCTAGCGGCGTACAATGAGCAGTTCTTC. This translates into CASSIRLAAYNEQFF.

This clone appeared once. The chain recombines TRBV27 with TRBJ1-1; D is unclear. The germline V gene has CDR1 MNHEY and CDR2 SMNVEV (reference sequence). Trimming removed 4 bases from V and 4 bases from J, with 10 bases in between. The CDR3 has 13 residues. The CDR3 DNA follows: TGTGCCAGCAGTTCCTCCCGGGGCACTGAAGCTTTCTTT. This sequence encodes CASSSSRGTEAFF.

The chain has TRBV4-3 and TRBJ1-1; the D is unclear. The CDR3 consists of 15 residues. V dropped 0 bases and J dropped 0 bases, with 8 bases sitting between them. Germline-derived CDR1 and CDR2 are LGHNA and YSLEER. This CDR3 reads CASSQEPTVNTEAFF. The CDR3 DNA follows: TGCGCCAGCAGCCAAGAACCGACGGTGAACACTGAAGCTTTCTTT.

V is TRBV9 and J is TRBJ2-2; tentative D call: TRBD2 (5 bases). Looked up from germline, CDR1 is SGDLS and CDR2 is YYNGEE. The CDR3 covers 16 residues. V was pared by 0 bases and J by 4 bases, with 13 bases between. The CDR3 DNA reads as TGTGCCAGCAGCGTAGTATCGTCAGGAGGCACCGGGGAGCTGTTTTTT. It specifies CASSVVSSGGTGELFF.

The DNA of the CDR3 is TGTGCCTGGAGTGTAGGAGGAGTACCAGATACGCAGTATTTT. This gives the protein CAWSVGGVPDTQYF. The chain is built from TRBV30 and TRBJ2-3; D possibly corresponds to TRBD2 (5 bases). Trimming cost V 0 bases and J 4 bases, with 11 bases left between them. Germline assignment: CDR1 GTSNPN and CDR2 SVGIG (reference sequence). CDR3 length equals 14 residues.

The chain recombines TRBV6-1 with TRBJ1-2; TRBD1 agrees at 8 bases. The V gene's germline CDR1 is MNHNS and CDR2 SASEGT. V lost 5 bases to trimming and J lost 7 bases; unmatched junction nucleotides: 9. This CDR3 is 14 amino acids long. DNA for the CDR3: TGTGCCAGCAGTCTCGGGACAGGCCAAAGTGGCTACACCTTC. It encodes CASSLGTGQSGYTF.

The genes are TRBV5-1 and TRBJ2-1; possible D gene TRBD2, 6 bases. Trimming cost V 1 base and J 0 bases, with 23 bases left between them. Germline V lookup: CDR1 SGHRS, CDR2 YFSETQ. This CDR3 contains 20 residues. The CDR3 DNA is TGCGCCAGCAGCTTGTGGTTGGCTAGCGAACGACCGGGCTCCTACAATGAGCAGTTCTTC. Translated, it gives CASSLWLASERPGSYNEQFF.

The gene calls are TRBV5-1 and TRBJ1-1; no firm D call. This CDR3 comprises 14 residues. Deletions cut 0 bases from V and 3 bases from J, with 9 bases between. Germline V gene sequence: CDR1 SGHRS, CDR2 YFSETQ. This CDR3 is CASSLDTEDTEAFF. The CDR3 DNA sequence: TGCGCCAGCAGCTTGGACACAGAGGACACTGAAGCTTTCTTT.